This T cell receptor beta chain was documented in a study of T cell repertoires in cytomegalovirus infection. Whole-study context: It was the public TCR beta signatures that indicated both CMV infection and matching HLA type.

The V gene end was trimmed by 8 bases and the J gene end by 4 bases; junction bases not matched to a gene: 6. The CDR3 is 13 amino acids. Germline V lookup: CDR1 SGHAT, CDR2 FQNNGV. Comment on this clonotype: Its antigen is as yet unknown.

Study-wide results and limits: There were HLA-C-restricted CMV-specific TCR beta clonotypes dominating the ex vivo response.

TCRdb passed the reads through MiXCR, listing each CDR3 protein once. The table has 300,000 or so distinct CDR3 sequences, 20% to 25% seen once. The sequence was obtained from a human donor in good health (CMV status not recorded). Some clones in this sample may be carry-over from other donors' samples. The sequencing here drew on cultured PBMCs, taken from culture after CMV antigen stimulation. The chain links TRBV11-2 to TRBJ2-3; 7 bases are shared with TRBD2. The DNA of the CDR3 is TGTGCCAGCGAGCGGGACCGAGCAGATACGCAGTATTTT. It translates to CASERDRADTQYF.